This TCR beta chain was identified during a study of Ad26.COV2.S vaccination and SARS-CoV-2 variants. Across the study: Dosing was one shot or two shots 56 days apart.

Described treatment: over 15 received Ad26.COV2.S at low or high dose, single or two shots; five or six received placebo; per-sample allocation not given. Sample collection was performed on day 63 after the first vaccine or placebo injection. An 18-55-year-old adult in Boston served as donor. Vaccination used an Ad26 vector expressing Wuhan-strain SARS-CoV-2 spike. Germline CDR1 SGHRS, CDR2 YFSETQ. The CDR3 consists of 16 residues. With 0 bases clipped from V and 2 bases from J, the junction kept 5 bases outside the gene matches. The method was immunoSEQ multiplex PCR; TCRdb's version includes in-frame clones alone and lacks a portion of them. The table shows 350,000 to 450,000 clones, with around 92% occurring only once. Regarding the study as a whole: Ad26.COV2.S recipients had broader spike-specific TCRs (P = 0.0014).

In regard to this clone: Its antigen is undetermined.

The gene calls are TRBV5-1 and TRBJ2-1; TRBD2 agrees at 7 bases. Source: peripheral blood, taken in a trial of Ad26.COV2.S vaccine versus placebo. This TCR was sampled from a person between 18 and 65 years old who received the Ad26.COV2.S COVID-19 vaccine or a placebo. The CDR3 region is CASSLVSGGTYNEQFF. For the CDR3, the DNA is TGCGCCAGCAGCTTGGTCTCCGGGGGGACCTACAATGAGCAGTTCTTC.